Below, 29 T cell receptor beta chains from the same sample are listed, as sequenced in a study of blood T cell repertoires in COVID-19. Method: immunoSEQ multiplex PCR; TCRdb's copy keeps in-frame clones and lacks some. Of under 200,000 clones in the sample, roughly 80% were seen once. The source material was peripheral blood. These receptor sequences come from a woman aged 25 to 39 with acute or convalescent COVID-19.

This chain joins TRBV5-6 and TRBJ1-2, with D hard to call. Trimming removed 6 bases from V and 5 bases from J, with 20 bases in between. Germline loops: CDR1 SGHDT, CDR2 YYEEEE. The CDR3 is 15 residues long. This CDR3 reads CASTEGGPRLYGYTF. CDR3 sequence (DNA): TGTGCCAGCACCGAGGGAGGACCAAGACTTTATGGCTACACCTTC.

The chain links TRBV6-5 to TRBJ1-6; 7 bases agree with TRBD1. V was clipped by 5 bases and J by 7 bases; unmatched bases: 5. This CDR3 spans 14 amino acids. The germline CDR1 and CDR2 sequences are MNHEY and SVGAGI. This CDR3 is CASSRQGKNSPLHF. CDR3 in DNA: TGTGCCAGCAGTAGACAGGGAAAGAATTCACCCCTCCACTTT.

The CDR3 coding sequence is TGTGCCAGCAGCCCCTATGACAGGGAACTGTTTTTT. Amino acid sequence: CASSPYDRELFF. The J gene is TRBJ1-4, the V gene TRBV7-9; 7 nucleotides agree with TRBD1. This CDR3 spans 12 amino acids. V shed 5 bases and J 12 bases; nucleotides not matched to a gene: 6. CDR1 SEHNR and CDR2 FQNEAQ come from the germline V gene (reference sequence).

V gene TRBV15 combines with J gene TRBJ1-4; 7 bases fit TRBD1. V shed 3 bases, J shed 8 bases, and the junction held 6 bases outside the gene matches. Germline loops: CDR1 LNHNV, CDR2 YYDKDF (reference sequence). This CDR3 comprises 14 residues. The CDR3 coding sequence is TGTGCCACCAGCAGTACACAGGGGAGCGAAAAACTGTTTTTT. This sequence encodes CATSSTQGSEKLFF.

The rearrangement joins TRBV7-9 to TRBJ1-5; tentatively, D is TRBD1 (5 bases). The CDR3 covers 14 residues. Per the germline V gene, CDR1 is SEHNR and CDR2 is FQNEAQ (reference sequence). Between the trimmed V and J ends, which lost 1 base and 5 bases, there was a span of 9 bases. The CDR3 here is CASSLGGWDQPQHF. The DNA for the CDR3 is TGTGCCAGCAGCTTAGGGGGCTGGGATCAGCCCCAGCATTTT.

V gene TRBV13 combines with J gene TRBJ2-2, with 8 bases matching TRBD1. CDR1 is PRHDT and CDR2 is FYEKMQ in the germline V gene (reference sequence). V shed 5 bases and J 3 bases; nucleotides not matched to a gene: 8. The CDR3 is 16 residues long. CDR3 DNA sequence: TGTGCCAGCAGCCGCGGGACAGGCTTAGACACCGGGGAGCTGTTTTTT. Translated, it gives CASSRGTGLDTGELFF.

The gene calls are TRBV11-1 and TRBJ1-1, with D maybe TRBD1 (5 bases). CDR1 is SGHAT and CDR2 is FQDESV in the germline V gene (reference sequence). CDR3 length equals 13 residues. The ends were cut back, 5 bases at V and 5 bases at J, with 12 bases in the middle. The CDR3 DNA reads TGTGCCAGCAGCCCCCAGGGAAGGACTGAAGCTTTCTTT. This gives the protein CASSPQGRTEAFF.

The J gene is TRBJ2-1, the V gene TRBV19; 8 nucleotides line up with TRBD1. Per the germline V gene, CDR1 is LNHDA and CDR2 is SQIVND (reference sequence). V shed 9 bases and J 8 bases; nucleotides not matched to a gene: 21. The CDR3 contains 17 residues. The CDR3 is CASSPLQGGVSRHEQFF. The CDR3 coding sequence is TGTGCCAGCAGTCCCCTACAGGGGGGCGTGTCAAGGCATGAGCAGTTCTTC.

This clone appeared once. As DNA, the CDR3 is TGTGCCAGCAGGCATCGGGGGACGGATAGCTCCTACGAGCAGTACTTC. It translates to CASRHRGTDSSYEQYF. J is TRBJ2-7 and V is TRBV27; TRBD2 is a possible D gene (6 bases). The CDR3 covers 16 residues. Trimming stripped 6 bases from V and 0 bases from J, with 18 bases between. Germline V lookup: CDR1 MNHEY, CDR2 SMNVEV (reference sequence).

This chain joins TRBV5-6 and TRBJ1-3; no reliable D call. V was trimmed by 0 bases and J by 10 bases, leaving 5 bases between them. Germline assignment: CDR1 SGHDT and CDR2 YYEEEE. The CDR3 is made up of 11 amino acids. The CDR3 is CASSLGHTIYF. DNA for the CDR3: TGTGCCAGCAGCTTGGGACATACCATATATTTT.

This chain uses TRBV15 with TRBJ2-1, with 7 bases fitting TRBD2. CDR1 LNHNV and CDR2 YYDKDF come from the germline V gene (reference sequence). CDR3 size: 16 residues. V was pared by 1 base and J by 2 bases, with 5 bases of the junction left unmatched. The chain's CDR3 is CATSRGGGPTYNEQFF. The CDR3 nucleotides read TGTGCCACCAGCAGAGGCGGGGGTCCCACCTACAATGAGCAGTTCTTC.

The genes are TRBV7-2 and TRBJ2-2; D remains ambiguous. Germline CDR1 SGHTA, CDR2 FQGNSA. Trimming took off 0 bases at V and 7 bases at J, with 18 bases between the two ends. CDR3 length equals 17 residues. This chain's CDR3 is CASSLARSSFIIGELFF. Here the CDR3 DNA reads TGTGCCAGCAGCTTAGCGAGGAGTTCCTTTATTATCGGGGAGCTGTTTTTT.

This clone showed up just a few times. The chain employs TRBV14 and TRBJ2-7; D not resolved. V was cut by 3 bases and J by 5 bases, with 17 bases left in between. The germline V gene encodes CDR1 SGHDN and CDR2 FVKESK. This CDR3 contains 15 residues. The CDR3 bases are TGTGCCAGCAGCCAGTCCCTGGCCCTAGGCCACGAGCAGTACTTC. Amino acids: CASSQSLALGHEQYF.

This clone came up once. The chain is built from TRBV5-4 and TRBJ1-4; 9 bases align to TRBD1. The CDR3 runs to 16 residues. Trimming removed 0 bases from V and 8 bases from J; junction bases left unmatched: 8. CDR1 and CDR2 (germline): SGHNT, YYREEE (reference sequence). The CDR3 DNA is TGTGCCAGCAGCTTGGGCACAGGGGGCTCATGGGAAAAACTGTTTTTT. Protein product: CASSLGTGGSWEKLFF.

The table lists this clone with a few counts. The chain links TRBV21-1 to TRBJ1-5; TRBD1 is the table's D call and was not checked against the DNA. TRBV21-1 is a pseudogene segment. The CDR3 runs to 16 residues. CDR3 sequence (DNA): TGTGCCAGCAGCAAAGAGACAGGGAATAGCAATCAGCCCCAGCATTTT. It yields the protein CASSKETGNSNQPQHF.

The chain employs TRBV30 and TRBJ1-3; no clear D. The germline V and J ends were trimmed by 3 bases and 0 bases, with 12 bases remaining between them. This CDR3 has 15 amino acids. Per germline, CDR1 GTSNPN and CDR2 SVGIG (reference sequence). CDR3 in amino acids: CAWRFDTSSGNTIYF. The CDR3 nucleotides read TGTGCCTGGAGGTTCGATACATCCTCTGGAAACACCATATATTTT.

The chain combines TRBV3-1 (or the pseudogene TRBV3-2) with TRBJ2-2, with 10 nucleotides matching TRBD2. V trimming: 4 bases; J trimming: 0 bases; junction bases outside the gene matches: 2. The germline V gene encodes CDR1 LGHDT and CDR2 YNNKEL (reference sequence). The CDR3 spans 16 residues. The CDR3 protein is CASSRTSGANTGELFF. CDR3 nucleotide sequence: TGTGCCAGCAGCCGAACTAGCGGGGCGAACACCGGGGAGCTGTTTTTT.

This sequence joins TRBV7-2 and TRBJ2-2, with 7 bases lining up with TRBD2. J was trimmed by 1 base and V by 5 bases; bases with no gene match: 13. Germline loops: CDR1 SGHTA, CDR2 FQGNSA. The CDR3 runs to 18 residues. This CDR3 is CASSPGGWRGRNTGELFF. Written as DNA, the CDR3 is TGTGCCAGCAGCCCAGGAGGGTGGCGGGGGAGGAACACCGGGGAGCTGTTTTTT.

V and J are TRBV7-2 and TRBJ2-5; D perhaps matches TRBD1 (6 bases). This CDR3 comprises 14 residues. CDR1 and CDR2 (germline): SGHTA, FQGNSA. With 1 base removed from V and 4 bases from J, the gap between germline ends came to 10 bases. CDR3 nucleotide sequence: TGTGCCAGCAGCTTAGTAACAGGGCGAGAGACCCAGTACTTC. Protein: CASSLVTGRETQYF.

This clone was recorded only once. The V and J genes are TRBV27 and TRBJ2-7, with D possibly matching TRBD1 (6 bases). CDR3 length: 11 amino acids. Germline V lookup: CDR1 MNHEY, CDR2 SMNVEV (reference sequence). The V end lost 8 bases, the J end lost 4 bases, and 9 bases lay between the germline ends. CDR3 sequence (DNA): TGTGCCAGCGGCAGGGGATACGAGCAGTACTTC. Amino acid sequence: CASGRGYEQYF.

Note on this clone: The sample carries other DNA sequences with the same CDR3. The chain combines TRBV4-2 with TRBJ1-4, with D hard to call. The V end was cut by 0 bases, the J end by 4 bases, with 6 bases between. The CDR3 runs 14 residues. CDR1 is LGHNA and CDR2 is YNFKEQ in the germline V gene. The DNA of the CDR3 is TGTGCCAGCAGCCAAGATGGCCGTAATGAAAAACTGTTTTTT. It translates to CASSQDGRNEKLFF.

The CDR3: CASSITPEQWPQHF. The CDR3 DNA sequence: TGTGCCAGCAGCATCACCCCTGAGCAATGGCCCCAGCATTTT. The genes are TRBV6-5 and TRBJ1-5; no reliable D call. V lost 6 bases, J lost 9 bases, and 18 bases lay in between. CDR1 is MNHEY and CDR2 is SVGAGI in the germline V gene. This CDR3 region has 14 residues.

The chain joins TRBV5-1 to TRBJ1-1; D gene unclear. The V end lost 4 bases, the J end lost 6 bases, and 13 bases lay between the germline ends. This CDR3 is 13 amino acids long. CDR1 and CDR2 (germline): SGHRS, YFSETQ. The CDR3 here is CASSPLVGAEAFF. The CDR3 DNA reads TGCGCCAGCAGCCCGTTGGTGGGCGCTGAAGCTTTCTTT.

The CDR3 loop reads CASRAGGETAFTEAFF. In DNA, the CDR3 is TGTGCCAGCAGAGCAGGGGGCGAGACCGCATTCACTGAAGCTTTCTTT. The V and J genes are TRBV6-4 and TRBJ1-1; 8 nucleotides agree with TRBD1. The germline V gene encodes CDR1 MRHNA and CDR2 SNTAGT. J lost 4 bases, V lost 6 bases, and 13 bases had no gene match. This CDR3 is built from 16 residues.

The chain combines TRBV9 with TRBJ1-1; D is ambiguous. The V gene's germline CDR1 is SGDLS and CDR2 YYNGEE. The CDR3 contains 13 residues. V dropped 0 bases and J dropped 1 base, with 4 bases sitting between them. CDR3 region: CASSVGPNTEAFF. CDR3 nucleotide sequence: TGTGCCAGCAGCGTAGGGCCGAACACTGAAGCTTTCTTT.

This chain joins TRBV3-1 (or the pseudogene TRBV3-2) and TRBJ2-3, with D unresolved. V was clipped by 2 bases and J by 6 bases, with 9 bases between them. CDR1 is LGHDT and CDR2 is YNNKEL in the germline V gene (reference sequence). CDR3 size: 13 residues. The CDR3, as DNA: TGTGCCAGCAGCCAAATCAGTTACGATACGCAGTATTTT. The encoded protein is CASSQISYDTQYF.

The genes are TRBV18 and TRBJ2-2; the D gene is possibly TRBD2 (5 bases). CDR1 and CDR2 from the germline V gene are KGHSH and LQKENI. V lost 7 bases and J 7 bases, leaving 13 bases between the germline ends. CDR3 length: 13 amino acids. The CDR3 here is CASCTTRDGELFF. For the CDR3, the DNA is TGTGCCAGCTGTACTACTAGGGACGGGGAGCTGTTTTTT.

Only one count was recorded for this clone. The chain employs TRBV6-5 and TRBJ1-1, with a tentative D call TRBD1 (5 bases). Germline CDR1 MNHEY, CDR2 SVGAGI. V shed 4 bases and J shed 7 bases, with 10 bases lying between them. CDR3 length equals 12 residues. For the CDR3, the DNA is TGTGCCAGCAGTTCCCGGACACTTGAAGCTTTCTTT. It yields the protein CASSSRTLEAFF.

The rearrangement joins TRBV6-6 to TRBJ1-4, with D maybe TRBD1 (5 bases). This CDR3 has 15 residues. Trimming removed 10 bases from V and 0 bases from J, with 15 bases in between. In germline, CDR1 is MNHNY, CDR2 SVGAGI (reference sequence). The CDR3 DNA is TGTGCCACGGGGGAGTCATTTGCAACTAATGAAAAACTGTTTTTT. Encoded protein: CATGESFATNEKLFF.